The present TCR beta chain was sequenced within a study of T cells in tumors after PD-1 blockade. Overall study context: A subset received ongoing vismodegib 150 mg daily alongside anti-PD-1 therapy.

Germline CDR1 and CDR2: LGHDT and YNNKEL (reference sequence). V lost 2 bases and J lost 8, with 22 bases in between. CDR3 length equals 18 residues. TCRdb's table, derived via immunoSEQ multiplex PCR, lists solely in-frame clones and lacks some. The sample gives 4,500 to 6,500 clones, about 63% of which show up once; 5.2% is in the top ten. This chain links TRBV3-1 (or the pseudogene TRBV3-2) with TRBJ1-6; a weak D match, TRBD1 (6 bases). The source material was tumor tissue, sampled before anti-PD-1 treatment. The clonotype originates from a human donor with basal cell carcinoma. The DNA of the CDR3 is TGTGCCAGCAGCCAAAAAAACAGGGCCCGTGGAAGGGATTCACCCCTCCACTTT. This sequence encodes CASSQKNRARGRDSPLHF.